This is a list of T cell receptor beta chains from one sample in a study of cytomegalovirus exposure and HLA in healthy donors. TCRdb's table, derived via immunoSEQ multiplex PCR, lists solely in-frame clones and lacks some. The sample has approximately 180,000 clones; roughly 80% are singletons. Material for sequencing was PBMCs. These receptors came from a man younger than 45 in good health and CMV-seropositive. The CDR3 runs from the conserved cysteine through the conserved F or W. Fields, in order: V gene, CDR3 protein.

TRBV2	CASTPGRNMRTEAFF
TRBV2	CASSAPGGRTEAFF
TRBV27	CASSSGTGGIQPQHF
TRBV7-2	CASSLTGTENTEAFF
TRBV11-3	CASSTGSNNYGYTF
TRBV18	CASSLLSGTGVTEAFF
TRBV25-1	CASGSSGRATDTQYF
TRBV4-3	CASSQGQRSPEAFF
TRBV28	CASMSVDRGRVAKNIQYF
TRBV10-1	CASSGGHQETQYF
TRBV2	CASSERQPPTNEKLFF
TRBV5-4	CASSLEQENYGYTF
TRBV19	CASSIVGQGRGYTF
TRBV11-2	CASSLDRGSETQYF
TRBV10-2	CASSRTGGEKLFF
TRBV19	CASSIEVLDTQYF
TRBV5-1	CASSLGGRGGVYTEAFF